These 8 T cell receptor beta chains came from one sample sequenced in a study of blood T cells in healthy people across ages. Primers used in a second PCR of about 7 to 12 cycles were a sample-barcoded 5' primer and a J-beta primer mix. TCRdb re-derived calls from the 5' RACE reads in MiXCR, one entry per CDR3 protein. The sample includes fewer than 2,000,000 distinct CDR3 sequences, almost 35% of them seen just once. Sequencing was performed on blood. The receptors here all came from a woman under 40 in good health.

The chain uses TRBV20-1 and TRBJ2-7; 9 bases are shared with TRBD2. The CDR3 length is 14 residues. The V and J ends lost 3 bases and 2 bases, in that order; junction bases with no gene match: 5. Germline CDR1 is DFQATT and CDR2 is SNEGSKA (reference sequence). CDR3 bases: TGCAGTGCTAGCACTAGCGGGCGAGCCTACGAGCAGTACTTC. It translates to CSASTSGRAYEQYF.

A few counts support this clonotype. For the CDR3, the DNA is TGCAGTGCTAGAGAGAGGGTGGTCGGCGAGCAGTACTTC. Translated: CSARERVVGEQYF. The V gene is TRBV20-1, the J gene TRBJ2-7; D may be TRBD2 (5 bases). The CDR3 covers 13 residues. V lost 0 bases to trimming and J lost 6 bases, with 12 bases between them. The germline gives CDR1 DFQATT, CDR2 SNEGSKA (reference sequence).

The chain has TRBV5-5 and TRBJ2-7; 8 nucleotides line up with TRBD1. Germline V gene sequence: CDR1 SGHKS, CDR2 YYEKEE (reference sequence). V lost 4 bases, J lost 2 bases, and 8 bases stayed unmatched. CDR3 length equals 15 residues. The CDR3 DNA reads as TGTGCCAGCAGCCGAACTGACAGGGGCCCCTACGAGCAGTACTTC. This sequence encodes CASSRTDRGPYEQYF.

J is TRBJ1-2 and V is TRBV7-2; 7 bases map to TRBD1. Germline V gene sequence: CDR1 SGHTA, CDR2 FQGNSA. Germline trimming cut 1 base from V and 8 bases from J; bases unmatched to any gene: 7. This CDR3 is built from 14 residues. The CDR3 is CASSLGSTGEGYTF. In nucleotides, the CDR3 is TGTGCCAGCAGCTTAGGTAGTACAGGGGAGGGCTACACCTTC.

This clonotype was recorded a few times. V usage is TRBV3-1 and J usage is TRBJ2-2, with TRBD1 as a possible D gene (6 bases). From germline, CDR1 is LGHDT and CDR2 YNNKEL (reference sequence). There are 13 residues in the CDR3. The V end was cut by 3 bases, the J end by 4 bases, with 6 bases between. The CDR3, as DNA: TGTGCCAGCAGCCAGACAGGCACCGGGGAGCTGTTTTTT. Protein: CASSQTGTGELFF.

V and J are TRBV20-1 and TRBJ2-7, with 12 bases fitting TRBD2. The J call may not be correct, given that the DNA end is closer to TRBJ2-5. Per germline, CDR1 DFQATT and CDR2 SNEGSKA (reference sequence). The CDR3 covers 14 residues. DNA of the CDR3: TGCAGTGCTCCTAGCGGGGGGGCGGTGGAGACCCAGTACTTC. Its protein product is CSAPSGGAVETQYF.

The chain is built from TRBV29-1 and TRBJ1-1; D may be TRBD1 (6 bases). Trimming took 6 bases from V and 3 from J, leaving 17 bases between them. From germline, CDR1 is SQVTM and CDR2 ANQGSEA. The CDR3 runs 14 residues. The CDR3 DNA reads TGCAGCGTCGCAGGACAGCTGGAACACACTGAAGCTTTCTTT. It translates to CSVAGQLEHTEAFF.

The chain carries TRBV12-3 or TRBV12-4 and TRBJ1-2, with D perhaps matching TRBD1 (5 bases). This CDR3 contains 12 residues. V gave up 6 bases and J gave up 7 bases, with 12 bases separating them. The CDR3 reads CASSLTRVGYTF. DNA of the CDR3: TGTGCCAGCAGCCTAACCAGGGTTGGCTACACCTTC.